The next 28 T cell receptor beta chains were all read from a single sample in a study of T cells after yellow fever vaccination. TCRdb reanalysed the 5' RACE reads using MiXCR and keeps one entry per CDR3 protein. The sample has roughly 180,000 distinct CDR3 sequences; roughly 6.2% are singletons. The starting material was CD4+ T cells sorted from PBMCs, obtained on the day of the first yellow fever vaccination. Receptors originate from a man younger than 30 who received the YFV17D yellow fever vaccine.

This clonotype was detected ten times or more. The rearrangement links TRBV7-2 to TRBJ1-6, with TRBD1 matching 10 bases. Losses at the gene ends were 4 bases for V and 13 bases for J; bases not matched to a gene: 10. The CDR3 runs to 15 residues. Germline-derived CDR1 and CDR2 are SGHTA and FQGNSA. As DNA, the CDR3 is TGTGCCAGCAGCTCCGTGACAGGGGGCGCCCCCCCCCTCCACTTT. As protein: CASSSVTGGAPPLHF.

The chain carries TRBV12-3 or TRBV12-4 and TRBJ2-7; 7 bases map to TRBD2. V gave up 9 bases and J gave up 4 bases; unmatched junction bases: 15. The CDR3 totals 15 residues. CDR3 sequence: CASRTSGGSVYEQYF. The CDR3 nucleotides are TGTGCCAGTCGAACCTCGGGGGGTAGTGTATACGAGCAGTACTTC.

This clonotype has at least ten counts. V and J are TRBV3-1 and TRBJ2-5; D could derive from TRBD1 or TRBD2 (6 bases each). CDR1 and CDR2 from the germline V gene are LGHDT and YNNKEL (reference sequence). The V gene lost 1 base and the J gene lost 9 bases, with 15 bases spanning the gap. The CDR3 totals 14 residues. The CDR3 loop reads CASSQAGDTGAQYF. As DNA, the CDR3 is TGTGCCAGCAGCCAAGCGGGGGACACGGGGGCCCAGTACTTC.

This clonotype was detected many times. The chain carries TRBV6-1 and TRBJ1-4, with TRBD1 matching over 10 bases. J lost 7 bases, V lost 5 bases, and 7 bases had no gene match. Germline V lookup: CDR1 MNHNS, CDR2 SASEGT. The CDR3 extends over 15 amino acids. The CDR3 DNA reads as TGTGCCAGCAGTCGACAGGGGGCGGCTCCTGAAAAACTGTTTTTT. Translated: CASSRQGAAPEKLFF.

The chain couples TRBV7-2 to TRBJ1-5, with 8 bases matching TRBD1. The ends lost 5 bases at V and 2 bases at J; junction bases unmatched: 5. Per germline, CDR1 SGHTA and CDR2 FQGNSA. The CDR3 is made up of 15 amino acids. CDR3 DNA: TGTGCCAGCAGCGCAGACAGGGGAGGCAATCAGCCCCAGCATTTT. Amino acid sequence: CASSADRGGNQPQHF.

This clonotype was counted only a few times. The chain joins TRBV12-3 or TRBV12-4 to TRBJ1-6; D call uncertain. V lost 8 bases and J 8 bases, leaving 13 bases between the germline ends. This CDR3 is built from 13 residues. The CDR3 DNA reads TGTGCCAGCGGGCGCGTTAGGGATTCACCCCTCCACTTT. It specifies CASGRVRDSPLHF.

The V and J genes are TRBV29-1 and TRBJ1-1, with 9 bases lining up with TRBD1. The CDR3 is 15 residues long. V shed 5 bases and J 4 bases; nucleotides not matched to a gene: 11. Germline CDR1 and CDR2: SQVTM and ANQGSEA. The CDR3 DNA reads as TGCAGCGTTTCCGGACGACAGGGGGGGGTCACTGAAGCTTTCTTT. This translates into CSVSGRQGGVTEAFF.

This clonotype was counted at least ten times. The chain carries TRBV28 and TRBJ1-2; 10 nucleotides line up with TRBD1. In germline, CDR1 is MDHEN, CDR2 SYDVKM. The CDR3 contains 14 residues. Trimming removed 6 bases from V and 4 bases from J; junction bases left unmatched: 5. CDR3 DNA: TGTGCCAGCAGCCCGGGACAGGGGATCTATGGCTACACCTTC. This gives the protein CASSPGQGIYGYTF.

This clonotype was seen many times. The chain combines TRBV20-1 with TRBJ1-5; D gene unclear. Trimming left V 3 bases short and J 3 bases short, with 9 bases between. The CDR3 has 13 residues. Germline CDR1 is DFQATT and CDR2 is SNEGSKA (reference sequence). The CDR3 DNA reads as TGCAGTGCTAGTGAGCAGTACAATCAGCCCCAGCATTTT. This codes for CSASEQYNQPQHF.

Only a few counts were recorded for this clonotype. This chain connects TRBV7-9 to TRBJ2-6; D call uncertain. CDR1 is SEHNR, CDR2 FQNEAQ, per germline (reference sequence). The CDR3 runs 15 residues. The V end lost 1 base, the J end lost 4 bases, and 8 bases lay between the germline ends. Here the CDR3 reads CASSLGHSGANVLTF. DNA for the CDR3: TGTGCCAGCAGCTTAGGACATTCAGGGGCCAACGTCCTGACTTTC.

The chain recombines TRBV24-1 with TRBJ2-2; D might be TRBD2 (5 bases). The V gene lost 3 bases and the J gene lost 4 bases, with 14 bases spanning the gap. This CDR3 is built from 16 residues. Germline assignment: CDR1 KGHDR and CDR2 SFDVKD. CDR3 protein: CATSDTGLGFTGELFF. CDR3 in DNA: TGTGCCACCAGTGATACCGGACTGGGGTTCACCGGGGAGCTGTTTTTT.

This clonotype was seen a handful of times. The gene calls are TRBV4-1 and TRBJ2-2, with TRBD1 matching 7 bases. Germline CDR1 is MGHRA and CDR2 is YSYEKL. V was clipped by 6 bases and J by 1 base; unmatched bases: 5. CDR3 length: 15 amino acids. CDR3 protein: CASRRTGVNTGELFF. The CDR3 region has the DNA TGCGCCAGCAGACGAACAGGGGTGAACACCGGGGAGCTGTTTTTT.

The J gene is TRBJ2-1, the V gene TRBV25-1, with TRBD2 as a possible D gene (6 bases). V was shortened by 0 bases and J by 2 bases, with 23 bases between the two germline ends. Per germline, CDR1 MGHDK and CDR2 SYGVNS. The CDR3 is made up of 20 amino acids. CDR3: CASSEYGGSRSGGTYNEQFF. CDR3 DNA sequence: TGTGCCAGCAGTGAATATGGGGGTAGCCGATCTGGGGGGACCTACAATGAGCAGTTCTTC.

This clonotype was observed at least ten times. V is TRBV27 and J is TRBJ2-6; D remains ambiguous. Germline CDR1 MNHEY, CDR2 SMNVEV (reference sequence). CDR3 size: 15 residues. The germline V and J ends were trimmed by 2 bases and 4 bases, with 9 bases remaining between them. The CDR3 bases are TGTGCCAGCAGTTTAATCCCAAACGGGGCCAACGTCCTGACTTTC. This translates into CASSLIPNGANVLTF.

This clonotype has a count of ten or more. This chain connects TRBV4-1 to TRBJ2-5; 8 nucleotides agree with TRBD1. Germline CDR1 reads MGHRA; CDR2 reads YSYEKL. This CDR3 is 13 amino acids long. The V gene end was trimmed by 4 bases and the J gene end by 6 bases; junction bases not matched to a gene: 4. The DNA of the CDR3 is TGCGCCAGCAGCCCGGACAGGGACAAGACCCAGTACTTC. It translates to CASSPDRDKTQYF.

CDR3 protein: CASSTRTGANEQYF. The DNA of the CDR3 is TGCGCCAGCAGCACCCGGACAGGAGCTAACGAGCAGTACTTC. V gene TRBV5-1 combines with J gene TRBJ2-7; TRBD1 agrees at 7 bases. Germline values: CDR1 SGHRS, CDR2 YFSETQ. The CDR3 runs 14 residues. The junction had 9 bases not matched to a gene; V was cut back by 4 bases and J by 5 bases.

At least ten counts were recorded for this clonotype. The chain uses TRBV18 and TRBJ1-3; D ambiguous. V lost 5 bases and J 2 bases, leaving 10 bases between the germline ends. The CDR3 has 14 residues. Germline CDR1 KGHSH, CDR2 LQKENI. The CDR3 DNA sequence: TGTGCCAGCTCAAAGTCCGCGGCTGGAAACACCATATATTTT. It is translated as CASSKSAAGNTIYF.

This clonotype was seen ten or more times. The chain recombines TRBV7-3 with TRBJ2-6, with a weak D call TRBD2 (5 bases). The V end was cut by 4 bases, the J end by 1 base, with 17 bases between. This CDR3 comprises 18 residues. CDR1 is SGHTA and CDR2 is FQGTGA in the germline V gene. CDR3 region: CASSSTRFEGSGANVLTF. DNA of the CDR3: TGTGCCAGCAGCTCAACCCGCTTCGAGGGTTCTGGGGCCAACGTCCTGACTTTC.

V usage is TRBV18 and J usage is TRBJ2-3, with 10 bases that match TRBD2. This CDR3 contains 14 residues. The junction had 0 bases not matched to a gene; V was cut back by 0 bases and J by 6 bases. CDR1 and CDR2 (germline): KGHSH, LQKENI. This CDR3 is CASSPPGLADTQYF. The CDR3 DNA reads TGTGCCAGCTCACCACCGGGACTAGCGGATACGCAGTATTTT.

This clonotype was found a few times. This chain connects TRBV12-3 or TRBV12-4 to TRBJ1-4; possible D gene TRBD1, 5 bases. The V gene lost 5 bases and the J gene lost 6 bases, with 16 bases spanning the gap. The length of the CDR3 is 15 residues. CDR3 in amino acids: CASSLRGFGDEKLFF. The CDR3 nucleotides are TGTGCCAGCAGTCTCCGGGGCTTCGGGGATGAAAAACTGTTTTTT.

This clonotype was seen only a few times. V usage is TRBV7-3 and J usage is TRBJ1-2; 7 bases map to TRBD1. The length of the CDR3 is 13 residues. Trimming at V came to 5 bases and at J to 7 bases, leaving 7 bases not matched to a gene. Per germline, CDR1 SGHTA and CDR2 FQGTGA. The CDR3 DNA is TGTGCCAGCAGCGCCGAGAGGGGGCTTGGCTACACCTTC. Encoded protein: CASSAERGLGYTF.

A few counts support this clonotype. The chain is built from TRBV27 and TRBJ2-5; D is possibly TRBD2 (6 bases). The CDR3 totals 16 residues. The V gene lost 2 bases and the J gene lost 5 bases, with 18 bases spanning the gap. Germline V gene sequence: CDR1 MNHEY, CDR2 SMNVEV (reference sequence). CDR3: CASSLAGPLAWETQYF. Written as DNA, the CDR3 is TGTGCCAGCAGTTTAGCGGGGCCCCTCGCTTGGGAGACCCAGTACTTC.

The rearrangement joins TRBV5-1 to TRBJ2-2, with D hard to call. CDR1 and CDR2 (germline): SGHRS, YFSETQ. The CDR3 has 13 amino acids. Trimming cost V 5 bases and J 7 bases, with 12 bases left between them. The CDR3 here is CASRLLELGELFF. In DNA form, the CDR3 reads TGCGCCAGCAGACTCCTAGAACTCGGGGAGCTGTTTTTT.

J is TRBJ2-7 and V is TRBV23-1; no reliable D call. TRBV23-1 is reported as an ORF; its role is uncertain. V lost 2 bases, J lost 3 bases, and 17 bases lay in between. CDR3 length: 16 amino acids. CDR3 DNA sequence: TGCGCCAGCAGTCAAAGCCGGGCCCTCGGGCTCTACGAGCAGTACGTC. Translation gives CASSQSRALGLYEQYV.

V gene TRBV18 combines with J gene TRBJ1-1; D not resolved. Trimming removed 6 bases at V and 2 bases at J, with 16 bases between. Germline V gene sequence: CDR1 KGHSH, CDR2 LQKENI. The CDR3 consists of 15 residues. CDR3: CASSRWDGGNTEAFF. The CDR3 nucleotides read TGTGCCAGCTCCCGCTGGGATGGAGGAAACACTGAAGCTTTCTTT.

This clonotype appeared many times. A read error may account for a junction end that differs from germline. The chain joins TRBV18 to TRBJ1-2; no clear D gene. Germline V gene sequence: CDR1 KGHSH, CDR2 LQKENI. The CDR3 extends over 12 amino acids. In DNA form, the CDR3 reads TGCTCCAGCTCACCAGCACGGGATGGCTACACCTTC. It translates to CSSSPARDGYTF.

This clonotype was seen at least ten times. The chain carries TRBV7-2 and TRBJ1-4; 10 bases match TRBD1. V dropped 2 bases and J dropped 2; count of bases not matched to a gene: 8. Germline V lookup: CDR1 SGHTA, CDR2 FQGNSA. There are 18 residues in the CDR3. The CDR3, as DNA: TGTGCCAGCAGCTTAAGGAGACAGGGGGCGCTTACTAATGAAAAACTGTTTTTT. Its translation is CASSLRRQGALTNEKLFF.

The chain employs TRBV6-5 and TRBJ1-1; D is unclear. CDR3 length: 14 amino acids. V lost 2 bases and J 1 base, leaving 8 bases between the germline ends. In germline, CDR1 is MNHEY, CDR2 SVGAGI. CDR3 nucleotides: TGTGCCAGCAGTTACAGGAGGAAGAACACTGAAGCTTTCTTT. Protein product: CASSYRRKNTEAFF.